The next 13 T cell receptor beta chains were all read from a single sample in a study of T cells in tuberculosis. The time point: new active TB diagnosis, blood taken before or within 7 days of starting treatment. Assay: immunoSEQ multiplex PCR; the TCRdb copy retains only in-frame clones and omits some. The sample contains roughly 34,000 clones, 93% of which appear only once. The sample in question was PBMCs, obtained at tuberculosis diagnosis. These TCRs come from an adult with tuberculosis.

This chain connects TRBV5-6 to TRBJ2-2, with 10 nucleotides matching TRBD2. Germline loops: CDR1 SGHDT, CDR2 YYEEEE. The CDR3 extends over 17 amino acids. The trim removed 1 base at V and 1 base at J, leaving 4 bases unmatched. DNA of the CDR3: TGTGCCAGCAGCTTGTTGCCTAGCGGGGGGAACACCGGGGAGCTGTTTTTT. This codes for CASSLLPSGGNTGELFF.

The rearrangement links TRBV19 to TRBJ2-1; D possibly corresponds to TRBD2 (5 bases). The CDR3 totals 15 residues. Germline values: CDR1 LNHDA, CDR2 SQIVND (reference sequence). Trimming left V 5 bases short and J 0 bases short, with 11 bases between. In nucleotides, the CDR3 is TGTGCCAGTAGTCTGGAGGTACCCTCCTACAATGAGCAGTTCTTC. Its protein is CASSLEVPSYNEQFF. Combining the CDR3 with reference TRBV19 and TRBJ2-1 gives the whole variable domain DGGITQSPKYLFRKEGQNVTLSCEQNLNHDAMYWYRQDPGQGLRLIYYSQIVNDFQKGDIAEGYSVSREKKESFPLTVTSAQKNPTAFYLCASSLEVPSYNEQFFGPGTRLTVL.

The V call is TRBV28, the J call TRBJ2-5; a weak D match, TRBD2 (6 bases). CDR3 length: 15 amino acids. Germline-derived CDR1 and CDR2 are MDHEN and SYDVKM. V was clipped by 8 bases and J by 2 bases, with 18 bases between them. The CDR3 DNA reads as TGTGCCAGCTCCCCCCCCGTCGGAGGGCAAGAGACCCAGTACTTC. The encoded protein is CASSPPVGGQETQYF. Variable domain in full (rest from reference TRBV28 and TRBJ2-5): DVKVTQSSRYLVKRTGEKVFLECVQDMDHENMFWYRQDPGLGLRLIYFSYDVKMKEKGDIPEGYSVSREKKERFSLILESASTNQTSMYLCASSPPVGGQETQYFGPGTRLLVL.

The V and J genes are TRBV2 and TRBJ1-2; 9 bases agree with TRBD1. The CDR3 has 16 amino acids. The V segment lost 0 bases and the J segment 4 bases; nucleotides outside the gene matches: 6. CDR1 is SNHLY and CDR2 is FYNNEI in the germline V gene. CDR3 bases: TGTGCCAGCAGTGAAGCCGGGACAGGGAAAACCTATGGCTACACCTTC. It codes for CASSEAGTGKTYGYTF.

In its sample, this clone was seen once. This chain joins TRBV4-1 and TRBJ2-3, with D possibly being TRBD1 (6 bases). The V and J ends lost 0 bases and 4 bases respectively, with 14 bases between them. The CDR3 sequence is 16 residues long. Germline-derived CDR1 and CDR2 are MGHRA and YSYEKL. CDR3 in amino acids: CASSQEPQGGADTQYF. The DNA of the CDR3 is TGCGCCAGCAGCCAAGAACCACAGGGTGGGGCAGATACGCAGTATTTT.

V is TRBV4-1 and J is TRBJ2-7, with TRBD2 as a possible D gene (6 bases). This CDR3 spans 15 amino acids. Germline-derived CDR1 and CDR2 are MGHRA and YSYEKL. Deletions cut 1 base from V and 0 bases from J, with 10 bases between. CDR3 sequence (DNA): TGCGCCAGCAGCCAAGCGTTACTAGCCTCCTACGAGCAGTACTTC. Its protein is CASSQALLASYEQYF.

The V gene is TRBV30, the J gene TRBJ1-1; 7 nucleotides match TRBD1. The CDR3 contains 12 residues. Germline V gene data show CDR1 as GTSNPN and CDR2 as SVGIG (reference sequence). With V trimmed by 2 bases and J by 4 bases, 1 base remained unmatched. CDR3 sequence reads: CAWSRDSTEAFF. The CDR3, as DNA: TGTGCCTGGAGTCGGGACAGCACTGAAGCTTTCTTT.

The chain uses TRBV16 and TRBJ1-1, with 7 bases matching TRBD1. Germline V gene lookup returns CDR1 KGHSY and CDR2 FQNENV. The CDR3 totals 14 residues. Trimming cost V 2 bases and J 6 bases; bases outside gene matches: 6. CDR3 amino acids: CASSQGSGGPEAFF. CDR3 DNA: TGTGCCAGCAGCCAAGGATCAGGGGGGCCTGAAGCTTTCTTT.

The chain links TRBV4-2 to TRBJ2-5; 14 bases match TRBD2. The V gene's germline CDR1 is LGHNA and CDR2 YNFKEQ. The CDR3 has 16 amino acids. The V and J ends lost 5 bases and 5 bases, in that order; junction bases with no gene match: 7. CDR3 bases: TGTGCCAGCAGCGGGGGGACTAGCGGGAGCGGGGAGACCCAGTACTTC. Its protein is CASSGGTSGSGETQYF.

The chain joins TRBV7-9 to TRBJ2-3; 11 positions agree with TRBD1. The CDR3 totals 14 residues. Germline V gives CDR1 SEHNR, CDR2 FQNEAQ (reference sequence). With 6 bases clipped from V and 5 bases from J, the junction kept 4 bases outside the gene matches. The CDR3 sequence: CASRRGTGGDTQYF. CDR3 in DNA: TGTGCCAGCAGGCGAGGGACAGGGGGAGATACGCAGTATTTT.

The V gene is TRBV21-1, the J gene TRBJ1-2; TRBD1, the table's D call, lacks a check against the DNA. TRBV21-1 is termed a pseudogene. The CDR3 is made up of 14 amino acids. The CDR3 DNA reads as TGTGCCAGCAGAAGGCAGGGGGCTAACTATGGCTACACCTTC. Protein product: CASRRQGANYGYTF.

J is TRBJ1-2 and V is TRBV18, with D hard to call. Trimming pared 3 bases from V and 0 bases from J, leaving 17 bases between. The CDR3 sequence is 17 residues long. Germline V CDR1 and CDR2: KGHSH, LQKENI. Written as DNA, the CDR3 is TGTGCCAGCTCACCCGTCCCCTTTCCCGGGGCTAACTATGGCTACACCTTC. Residues: CASSPVPFPGANYGYTF.

The V and J genes are TRBV5-1 and TRBJ2-7, with D possibly being TRBD2 (6 bases). Germline V gene data show CDR1 as SGHRS and CDR2 as YFSETQ. The ends were cut back, 3 bases at V and 0 bases at J, with 13 bases in the middle. The CDR3 covers 15 residues. The CDR3 is CASSWGDGDSYEQYF. Here the CDR3 DNA reads TGCGCCAGCAGCTGGGGGGACGGGGACTCCTACGAGCAGTACTTC.